A single sample is the source of the 29 T cell receptor beta chains below, sequenced in a study of blood T cells in healthy people across ages (dated by TCRdb to the mid-2010s). Library preparation employed 5' RACE. The run used an Illumina HiSeq 2500. The second PCR ran for roughly 7 to 12 cycles and used a J-beta primer mix along with a sample-barcoded 5' primer. TCRdb reran the public reads through fastp at Q25 and MiXCR, keeping productive beta chains. Identical CDR3 protein sequences are pooled into one entry, listed with their most common genes and DNA. This sample comprises approximately 320,000 distinct CDR3 sequences, roughly 26% of them detected only once. In total, the top ten clones hold over 25% of the sample. Input material: blood. These receptors came from a woman in her 70s in good health.

The rearrangement links TRBV7-2 to TRBJ2-1; D call uncertain. Germline CDR1 reads SGHTA; CDR2 reads FQGNSA. V lost 5 bases and J 5 bases, leaving 10 bases between the germline ends. The CDR3 loop spans 13 amino acids. Here the CDR3 DNA reads TGTGCCAGCAGCCCAAACCCAAACAATGAGCAGTTCTTC. It translates to CASSPNPNNEQFF.

The V call is TRBV6-6, the J call TRBJ2-5; 9 bases agree with TRBD1. The J call could be wrong; TRBJ2-7 is a better fit for the DNA end. The CDR3 has 13 residues. CDR1 and CDR2 (germline): MNHNY, SVGAGI (reference sequence). The CDR3 DNA sequence: TGTGCCAGCAAACGGGACAGGGACTACGAGCAGTACTTC. Its translation is CASKRDRDYEQYF.

A single count supports this clonotype. This rearrangement joins TRBV20-1 to TRBJ2-1, with unresolved D. The germline gives CDR1 DFQATT, CDR2 SNEGSKA (reference sequence). The CDR3 loop spans 11 amino acids. The V and J ends lost 6 bases and 7 bases respectively, with 10 bases between them. The CDR3 DNA sequence: TGCAGTGCAGAACATGCTAATGAGCAGTTCTTC. This translates into CSAEHANEQFF.

The table lists this clonotype with a few counts. The chain recombines TRBV6-1 with TRBJ2-6, with D possibly matching TRBD1 (6 bases). V lost 2 bases to trimming and J lost 1 base, with 6 bases between them. The CDR3 has 15 amino acids. Germline CDR1 reads MNHNS; CDR2 reads SASEGT. The CDR3 region has the DNA TGTGCCAGCAGTGAAAGGGGGTCTGGGGCCAACGTCCTGACTTTC. This codes for CASSERGSGANVLTF.

V gene TRBV29-1 combines with J gene TRBJ1-2; TRBD1 matches at 8 bases. Germline-derived CDR1 and CDR2 are SQVTM and ANQGSEA. Trimming removed 8 bases from V and 2 bases from J; junction bases left unmatched: 13. The CDR3 sequence is 15 residues long. The chain's CDR3 is CSTHGQGQGNYGYTF. The CDR3 bases are TGCAGCACTCATGGACAGGGTCAGGGAAACTATGGCTACACCTTC.

The J gene is TRBJ2-1, the V gene TRBV6-1; D unresolved. The V end lost 2 bases, the J end lost 3 bases, and 20 bases lay between the germline ends. The CDR3 loop spans 18 amino acids. In germline, CDR1 is MNHNS, CDR2 SASEGT. CDR3 nucleotides: TGTGCCAGCAGTGAAATAGAGATCCGGGCCCTCGGCTACAATGAGCAGTTCTTC. It yields the protein CASSEIEIRALGYNEQFF.

The sample holds many counts of this clonotype. J is TRBJ2-3 and V is TRBV14, with a tentative D call TRBD1 (5 bases). V was cut by 3 bases and J by 3 bases, with 13 bases left in between. Per the germline V gene, CDR1 is SGHDN and CDR2 is FVKESK. The CDR3 loop spans 15 amino acids. The CDR3 DNA follows: TGTGCCAGCAGCCAGTCTCTCAAGGGGACAGATACGCAGTATTTT. This encodes CASSQSLKGTDTQYF.

The V call is TRBV20-1, the J call TRBJ2-2; 12 bases are a match to TRBD2. The CDR3 contains 17 residues. Trimming cost V 1 base and J 4 bases; bases outside gene matches: 7. Looked up from germline, CDR1 is DFQATT and CDR2 is SNEGSKA (reference sequence). CDR3 sequence: CSARAPGLAGFTGELFF. For the CDR3, the DNA is TGCAGTGCTAGAGCACCGGGACTAGCGGGCTTCACCGGGGAGCTGTTTTTT.

V usage is TRBV27 and J usage is TRBJ1-6; D is undetermined. The V and J ends lost 3 bases and 9 bases respectively, with 6 bases between them. In germline, CDR1 is MNHEY, CDR2 SMNVEV (reference sequence). The CDR3 is 12 residues long. The chain's CDR3 is CASSFISSPLHF. CDR3 coding DNA: TGTGCCAGCAGTTTCATATCTTCACCCCTCCACTTT.

This clonotype has a handful of counts. The chain is built from TRBV4-3 and TRBJ2-6; D unclear. CDR3 length equals 17 residues. Trimming took 0 bases from V and 0 from J, leaving 9 bases between them. Germline CDR1 LGHNA, CDR2 YSLEER. This chain's CDR3 is CASSQDLVSSGANVLTF. The CDR3, as DNA: TGCGCCAGCAGCCAAGATTTGGTTAGCTCTGGGGCCAACGTCCTGACTTTC.

The sample holds a few counts of this clonotype. The V call is TRBV10-3, the J call TRBJ2-7, with 8 bases lining up with TRBD1. This CDR3 spans 14 amino acids. The J segment lost 3 bases and the V segment lost 6 bases, leaving 7 bases of the junction unmatched. Per the germline V gene, CDR1 is ENHRY and CDR2 is SYGVKD. The CDR3 region has the DNA TGTGCCATCAGCGCCGGGACAGGAAGCTACGAGCAGTACTTC. Its protein is CAISAGTGSYEQYF.

The chain has TRBV6-1 and TRBJ1-1; 7 nucleotides align to TRBD1. This CDR3 comprises 14 residues. CDR1 MNHNS and CDR2 SASEGT come from the germline V gene. The trim removed 5 bases at V and 7 bases at J, leaving 10 bases unmatched. CDR3 coding DNA: TGTGCCAGCAGTACTCCGGGACAGAGCCGTGAAGCTTTCTTT. Protein product: CASSTPGQSREAFF.

The chain recombines TRBV7-2 with TRBJ2-5; D is undetermined. Near its end, the DNA agrees better with TRBJ2-7, so the J call may be wrong. Germline V gene data show CDR1 as SGHTA and CDR2 as FQGNSA. CDR3 length: 15 residues. The CDR3 bases are TGTGCCAGCAGCTCACCGAGCTCCCCCACCTACGAGCAGTACTTC. It is translated as CASSSPSSPTYEQYF.

The sample holds a few counts of this clonotype. This chain's CDR3 is CSAKAGGRTGELFF. CDR3 coding DNA: TGCAGTGCTAAGGCGGGAGGACGAACCGGGGAGCTGTTTTTT. The genes are TRBV20-1 and TRBJ2-2; 8 nucleotides line up with TRBD2. J was trimmed by 5 bases and V by 4 bases; bases with no gene match: 6. The CDR3 runs to 14 residues. CDR1 is DFQATT and CDR2 is SNEGSKA in the germline V gene (reference sequence).

Concerning this clonotype itself: At one of its ends the junction is not consistent with the germline gene, which may arise from a read error. The rearrangement links TRBV11-3 to TRBJ2-7, with D hard to call. This CDR3 is built from 12 residues. Germline V gene lookup returns CDR1 SGHNT and CDR2 YENEEA. CDR3 in amino acids: CVSSDGFYEQYF. The CDR3 DNA is TGTGTCAGCAGCGACGGATTCTACGAGCAGTACTTC.

The chain combines TRBV7-2 with TRBJ2-3, with 11 bases that match TRBD2. With 4 bases clipped from V and 5 bases from J, the junction kept 2 bases outside the gene matches. The CDR3 totals 14 residues. Looked up from germline, CDR1 is SGHTA and CDR2 is FQGNSA. CDR3 in DNA: TGTGCCAGCAGCTATAGCGGGAGGGAAGATACGCAGTATTTT. Its translation is CASSYSGREDTQYF. The whole variable domain, filled in from reference TRBV7-2 and TRBJ2-3, reads GAGVSQSPSNKVTEKGKDVELRCDPISGHTALYWYRQSLGQGLEFLIYFQGNSAPDKSGLPSDRFSAERTGGSVSTLTIQRTQQEDSAVYLCASSYSGREDTQYFGPGTRLTVL.

The table lists this clonotype with a few counts. V gene TRBV28 combines with J gene TRBJ2-5; TRBD1 or TRBD2 may be the D gene (5 bases each). The J call could be wrong; TRBJ2-7 is a better fit for the DNA end. Germline V gene sequence: CDR1 MDHEN, CDR2 SYDVKM. CDR3 size: 15 residues. CDR3 region: CASSPPGTAAYEQYF. In DNA form, the CDR3 reads TGTGCCAGCAGCCCACCCGGGACCGCAGCCTACGAGCAGTACTTC.

J is TRBJ2-1 and V is TRBV5-1; 9 positions match TRBD2. CDR3 length equals 16 residues. Trimming removed 1 base from V and 7 bases from J; junction bases left unmatched: 9. Germline assignment: CDR1 SGHRS and CDR2 YFSETQ. CDR3 protein: CASSLMTSGNGNEQFF. The CDR3 DNA is TGCGCCAGCAGCTTGATGACTAGCGGAAATGGGAATGAGCAGTTCTTC.

This clonotype was picked up a small number of times. This chain connects TRBV29-1 to TRBJ1-2; tentative D call: TRBD1 (6 bases). Trimming stripped 6 bases from V and 4 bases from J, with 24 bases between. CDR1 is SQVTM and CDR2 is ANQGSEA in the germline V gene. This CDR3 is built from 16 residues. CDR3 sequence (DNA): TGCAGCGTCTCCCCCGAAACAGGGATTCCCATCTATGGCTACACCTTC. Translation: CSVSPETGIPIYGYTF.

The V and J genes are TRBV6-1 and TRBJ2-1; 7 bases line up with TRBD2. CDR1 and CDR2 (germline): MNHNS, SASEGT. The CDR3 consists of 15 residues. J was trimmed by 7 bases and V by 6 bases; bases with no gene match: 12. The CDR3 DNA reads as TGTGCCAGCAGGGAGGGGCCCGCGGGAGTAAATGAGCAGTTCTTC. It yields the protein CASREGPAGVNEQFF.

This clonotype has ten or more counts. CDR3 sequence (DNA): TGTGCCAGCAGCTTACAGGGGGCAATCTATGGCTACACCTTC. Its translation is CASSLQGAIYGYTF. This chain joins TRBV7-2 and TRBJ1-2; TRBD1 aligns across 8 bases. CDR1 SGHTA and CDR2 FQGNSA come from the germline V gene. J gave up 4 bases and V 2 bases, and 3 bases lay outside the gene matches. CDR3 size: 14 residues.

This clonotype was found a few times. A much more abundant neighbour one base away suggests this may be a read error. This chain links TRBV29-1 with TRBJ2-5; TRBD1 agrees at 7 bases. This CDR3 comprises 14 residues. Germline V gene data show CDR1 as SQVTM and CDR2 as ANQGSEA. Trimming at V came to 7 bases and at J to 4 bases, leaving 12 bases not matched to a gene. The CDR3 nucleotides read TGCAGCGCTGACACCAGGGGGACGGGAGAGACCCAGTACTTC. The encoded protein is CSADTRGTGETQYF.

This clonotype has just one count. The rearrangement joins TRBV7-2 to TRBJ2-3; D gene ambiguous. Germline assignment: CDR1 SGHTA and CDR2 FQGNSA. The CDR3 runs 13 residues. The ends were cut back, 7 bases at V and 6 bases at J, with 14 bases in the middle. CDR3 sequence (DNA): TGTGCCAGCATGGGCAGGTTCGGGGATACGCAGTATTTT. Encoded protein: CASMGRFGDTQYF.

The chain combines TRBV7-2 with TRBJ2-4; D remains unclear. CDR1 and CDR2 from the germline V gene are SGHTA and FQGNSA. The CDR3 extends over 12 amino acids. Trimming shortened V by 1 base and J by 13 bases, and 11 bases separated the two germline ends. The CDR3 reads CASSLGPGPQYF. DNA for the CDR3: TGTGCCAGCAGCTTAGGGCCAGGCCCACAGTACTTC.

In this sample, this clonotype turned up a few times. V and J are TRBV5-1 and TRBJ2-2, with unresolved D. Looked up from germline, CDR1 is SGHRS and CDR2 is YFSETQ. The CDR3 spans 16 residues. Trimming removed 0 bases at V and 0 bases at J, with 9 bases between. This CDR3 reads CASSLELGTNTGELFF. In nucleotides, the CDR3 is TGCGCCAGCAGCTTGGAGCTGGGGACGAACACCGGGGAGCTGTTTTTT.

The chain is built from TRBV20-1 and TRBJ2-5; 7 bases line up with TRBD2. Trimming took 7 bases from V and 2 from J; bases not matched to a gene: 1. This CDR3 has 11 amino acids. Germline V gene sequence: CDR1 DFQATT, CDR2 SNEGSKA (reference sequence). CDR3: CSGLAQETQYF. CDR3 nucleotides: TGCAGTGGACTAGCTCAAGAGACCCAGTACTTC.

This clonotype has more than one count but fewer than ten. The rearrangement uses TRBV5-1 and TRBJ2-1; 9 bases agree with TRBD2. The J segment lost 0 bases and the V segment lost 4 bases, leaving 8 bases of the junction unmatched. The CDR3 has 17 residues. Looked up from germline, CDR1 is SGHRS and CDR2 is YFSETQ. Here the CDR3 reads CASSPLAGSISYNEQFF. The CDR3 bases are TGCGCCAGCAGCCCTCTAGCGGGATCGATCTCCTACAATGAGCAGTTCTTC.

This clonotype was observed many times. The rearrangement uses TRBV5-1 and TRBJ2-5, with D maybe TRBD1 (5 bases). CDR3 length: 14 amino acids. Germline values: CDR1 SGHRS, CDR2 YFSETQ. The ends were cut back, 0 bases at V and 1 base at J, with 7 bases in the middle. CDR3 in amino acids: CASSLGRAQETQYF. The CDR3 DNA reads as TGCGCCAGCAGCTTGGGCAGGGCCCAAGAGACCCAGTACTTC.

The chain is built from TRBV3-1 and TRBJ1-5; D remains ambiguous. The germline CDR1 and CDR2 sequences are LGHDT and YNNKEL (reference sequence). V was trimmed by 3 bases and J by 1 base, leaving 16 bases between them. This CDR3 is 17 amino acids long. DNA of the CDR3: TGTGCCAGCAGCCATTCGGCCGGAGTAGGAAGCAATCAGCCCCAGCATTTT. Its protein is CASSHSAGVGSNQPQHF.